The T cell receptor (beta chain) described here comes from a study of identical twins. Whole-study results and caveats: Abundant cord blood beta clonotypes carried fewer insertions; memory repertoires showed none.

Template switching added a universal primer site, and cDNA bore unique molecular identifiers. TCRdb analysed the 5' RACE reads with MiXCR anew, one entry per CDR3 protein. Among roughly 350,000 distinct CDR3 sequences listed, around 12% were seen once. The germline CDR1 and CDR2 sequences are ENHRY and SYGVKD. This CDR3 spans 16 amino acids. The V gene lost 0 bases and the J gene lost 4 bases, with 15 bases spanning the gap. Comments on this clonotype: Its target is unknown.

These data also featured in a second study, about yellow fever vaccine responses in identical twins. According to that study: On the reported evidence, twins' vaccine T cell responses seemed partly convergent and partly personalized.

The receptor's source is a woman younger than 30 in good health. The chain uses TRBV10-3 and TRBJ1-2; D possibly corresponds to TRBD1 (6 bases). Material: CD8+ T cells sorted from blood. CDR3 sequence: CAISESKWTVPYGYTF. The DNA for the CDR3 is TGTGCCATCAGTGAGTCGAAGTGGACAGTGCCCTATGGCTACACCTTC.